Presented here are 6 T cell receptor beta chains from one specimen sequenced in a study of T cell responses to AZD1222 COVID-19 vaccine. Measured with immunoSEQ multiplex PCR; TCRdb has only the in-frame clones, and not every one. The data hold roughly 170,000 clones, with 75% to 95% observed a single time. The source was peripheral blood, collected on day 0 of AZD1222 vaccination. The receptor source for this set is an adult in good health.

The gene calls are TRBV12-3 or TRBV12-4 and TRBJ1-1; unclear D gene. CDR3 length: 12 amino acids. V was shortened by 4 bases and J by 10 bases, with 13 bases between the two germline ends. In DNA form, the CDR3 reads TGTGCCAGCAGTTCGGCAGGCGAGAGAGCTTTCTTT. It encodes CASSSAGERAFF.

This chain uses TRBV28 with TRBJ2-5; D possibly corresponds to TRBD2 (5 bases). Deletions cut 10 bases from V and 5 bases from J, with 5 bases between. This CDR3 comprises 9 residues. CDR1 and CDR2 from the germline V gene are MDHEN and SYDVKM. CDR3 residues: CATGETQYF. In DNA, the CDR3 is TGTGCCACGGGGGAGACCCAGTACTTC.

Written as DNA, the CDR3 is TGTGCCAGCAGCTTTGGGACAGGGGGTACCTACGAGCAGTACTTC. It translates to CASSFGTGGTYEQYF. This sequence joins TRBV7-2 and TRBJ2-7; 11 positions agree with TRBD1. The germline V gene encodes CDR1 SGHTA and CDR2 FQGNSA. The CDR3 has 15 amino acids. The J segment lost 2 bases and the V segment lost 3 bases, leaving 3 bases of the junction unmatched.

The chain is built from TRBV6-5 and TRBJ2-4; possible D gene TRBD1, 5 bases. Germline-derived CDR1 and CDR2 are MNHEY and SVGAGI. The germline V and J ends were trimmed by 2 bases and 8 bases, with 10 bases remaining between them. This CDR3 is 13 amino acids long. CDR3 amino acids: CASSYLRAHIQYF. CDR3 sequence (DNA): TGTGCCAGCAGTTACCTCAGGGCACACATTCAGTACTTC.

The V call is TRBV2, the J call TRBJ1-6; D may be TRBD1 (6 bases). The V gene lost 7 bases and the J gene lost 5 bases, with 12 bases spanning the gap. CDR1 is SNHLY, CDR2 FYNNEI, per germline. There are 14 residues in the CDR3. In DNA, the CDR3 is TGTGCCAGCAACCGACAGGTGGATAATTCACCCCTCCACTTT. Its protein is CASNRQVDNSPLHF.

The chain combines TRBV29-1 with TRBJ1-5; tentative D call: TRBD1 (6 bases). The CDR3 spans 15 residues. The V and J ends lost 4 bases and 3 bases respectively, with 16 bases between them. Germline CDR1 is SQVTM and CDR2 is ANQGSEA. The CDR3 nucleotides are TGCAGCGTTGCTGTCGTGGACAGCCCCAATCAGCCCCAGCATTTT. This codes for CSVAVVDSPNQPQHF.